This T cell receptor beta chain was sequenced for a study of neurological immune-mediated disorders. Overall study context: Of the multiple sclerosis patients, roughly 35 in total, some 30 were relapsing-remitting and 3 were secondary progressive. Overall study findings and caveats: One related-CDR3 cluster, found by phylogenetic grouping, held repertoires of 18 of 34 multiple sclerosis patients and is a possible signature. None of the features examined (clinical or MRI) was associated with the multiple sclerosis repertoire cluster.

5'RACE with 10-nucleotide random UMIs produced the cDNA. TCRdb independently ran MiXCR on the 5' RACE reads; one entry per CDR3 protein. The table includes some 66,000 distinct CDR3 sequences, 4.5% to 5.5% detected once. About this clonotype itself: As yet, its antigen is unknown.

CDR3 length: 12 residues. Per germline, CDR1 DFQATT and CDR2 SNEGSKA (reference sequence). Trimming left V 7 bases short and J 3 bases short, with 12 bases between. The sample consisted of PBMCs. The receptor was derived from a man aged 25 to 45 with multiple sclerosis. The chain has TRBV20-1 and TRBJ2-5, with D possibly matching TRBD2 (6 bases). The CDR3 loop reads CSGEAGEETQYF. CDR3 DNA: TGCAGTGGGGAGGCGGGTGAAGAGACCCAGTACTTC.